This passage covers 19 T cell receptor beta chains from one sample sequenced in a study of blood T cell repertoires in COVID-19. Only in-frame clones appear in the TCRdb table, and some are missing; sequencing was by immunoSEQ multiplex PCR. The table shows 50,000 to 60,000 clones, with over 75% occurring only once. The sequenced material came from peripheral blood. The receptor set was obtained from a woman of 80 years or more with COVID-19, enrolled during active disease.

This clone was detected only once. V usage is TRBV7-3 and J usage is TRBJ2-7; 7 bases fit TRBD2. The CDR3 totals 15 residues. The V and J ends lost 1 base and 5 bases, in that order; junction bases with no gene match: 8. Germline CDR1 and CDR2: SGHTA and FQGTGA. The CDR3 nucleotides are TGTGCCAGCAGCTTAATTGCGGGAGCCATGAACGAGCAGTACTTC. Its protein is CASSLIAGAMNEQYF.

The chain combines TRBV2 with TRBJ1-2; TRBD1 matches 8 bases. The germline gives CDR1 SNHLY, CDR2 FYNNEI. Trimming cost V 7 bases and J 6 bases; bases outside gene matches: 10. This CDR3 is 14 amino acids long. The CDR3 reads CASISLDRAHGYTF. The CDR3 nucleotides are TGTGCCAGCATCTCTTTGGACAGGGCCCATGGCTACACCTTC.

The V call is TRBV14, the J call TRBJ2-7, with TRBD1 identical over 7 bases. The length of the CDR3 is 15 residues. CDR1 SGHDN and CDR2 FVKESK come from the germline V gene. V lost 3 bases to trimming and J lost 1 base; unmatched junction nucleotides: 6. CDR3 coding DNA: TGTGCCAGCAGCCAGCCCGGGACAGAGTCCTACGAGCAGTACTTC. Its protein product is CASSQPGTESYEQYF.

The J gene is TRBJ2-7, the V gene TRBV10-3; D may be TRBD1 (5 bases). The CDR3 loop spans 12 amino acids. The germline V gene has CDR1 ENHRY and CDR2 SYGVKD. V gave up 3 bases and J gave up 5 bases, with 8 bases separating them. The CDR3 nucleotides are TGTGCCATCAGTGATGGGGCCCACGAGCAGTACTTC. Translating it yields CAISDGAHEQYF.

The rearrangement links TRBV28 to TRBJ1-5; maybe TRBD1 (6 bases). Germline CDR1 is MDHEN and CDR2 is SYDVKM. The CDR3 has 11 amino acids. V lost 5 bases and J 15 bases, leaving 14 bases between the germline ends. The CDR3 DNA is TGTGCCAGCAGTCTACAGGGAATAGGGCATTTT. It codes for CASSLQGIGHF.

This sequence joins TRBV11-2 and TRBJ2-1; 7 bases align to TRBD2. J was trimmed by 6 bases and V by 5 bases; bases with no gene match: 10. The CDR3 loop spans 15 amino acids. Germline CDR1 and CDR2: SGHAT and FQNNGV. CDR3 nucleotides: TGTGCCAGCAGCCGCGGGCCGGGAGGTTTCAATGAGCAGTTCTTC. Residues: CASSRGPGGFNEQFF.

The sample holds one count of this clone. J is TRBJ2-1 and V is TRBV7-3; TRBD2 aligns across 9 bases. Germline V gene data show CDR1 as SGHTA and CDR2 as FQGTGA. The CDR3 is 16 residues long. Trimming removed 4 bases from V and 6 bases from J; junction bases left unmatched: 10. The CDR3 here is CASSSSGTSIFNEQFF. The CDR3 DNA reads TGTGCCAGCAGCTCCTCCGGGACTAGCATTTTCAATGAGCAGTTCTTC. Looking up the rest from reference TRBV7-3 and TRBJ2-1 gives the full variable domain: GAGVSQTPSNKVTEKGKYVELRCDPISGHTALYWYRQSLGQGPEFLIYFQGTGAADDSGLPNDRFFAVRPEGSVSTLKIQRTERGDSAVYLCASSSSGTSIFNEQFFGPGTRLTVL.

The rearrangement joins TRBV7-6 to TRBJ2-1; unclear D gene. The length of the CDR3 is 16 residues. The V gene lost 6 bases and the J gene lost 0 bases, with 15 bases spanning the gap. Germline CDR1 reads SGHVS; CDR2 reads FNYEAQ. In DNA form, the CDR3 reads TGTGCCAGCAGGTCTACTACTTTGAGCTCCTACAATGAGCAGTTCTTC. This sequence encodes CASRSTTLSSYNEQFF.

The chain is built from TRBV2 and TRBJ2-2; TRBD1 agrees at 10 bases. This CDR3 is built from 15 residues. V lost 8 bases and J lost 4; bases outside the gene matches: 7. CDR1 and CDR2 (germline): SNHLY, FYNNEI. As DNA, the CDR3 is TGTGCCAGCGGGAGGGACAGGGGAGCCACCGGGGAGCTGTTTTTT. It translates to CASGRDRGATGELFF. The entire variable domain, with the rest obtained from reference TRBV2 and TRBJ2-2, is as follows: EPEVTQTPSHQVTQMGQEVILRCVPISNHLYFYWYRQILGQKVEFLVSFYNNEISEKSEIFDDQFSVERPDGSNFTLKIRSTKLEDSAMYFCASGRDRGATGELFFGEGSRLTVL.

The chain uses TRBV11-2 and TRBJ2-1; perhaps TRBD2 as D (6 bases). Germline assignment: CDR1 SGHAT and CDR2 FQNNGV. The CDR3 extends over 14 amino acids. V was pared by 3 bases and J by 4 bases, with 10 bases between. This chain's CDR3 is CASSLGTSYNEQFF. Written as DNA, the CDR3 is TGTGCCAGCAGCTTGGGGACTTCATACAATGAGCAGTTCTTC.

The chain carries TRBV29-1 and TRBJ1-1; 10 bases map to TRBD1. Looked up from germline, CDR1 is SQVTM and CDR2 is ANQGSEA. J gave up 1 base and V 6 bases, and 11 bases lay outside the gene matches. The CDR3 is 16 residues long. The CDR3 nucleotides are TGCAGCGTCACTCCGACAGGGGGCGCCGGGAACACTGAAGCTTTCTTT. Its protein product is CSVTPTGGAGNTEAFF. The full variable domain, completed using reference TRBV29-1 and TRBJ1-1, is SAVISQKPSRDICQRGTSLTIQCQVDSQVTMMFWYRQQPGQSLTLIATANQGSEATYESGFVIDKFPISRPNLTFSTLTVSNMSPEDSSIYLCSVTPTGGAGNTEAFFGQGTRLTVV.

This clone appeared once. The genes are TRBV14 and TRBJ2-1; 8 bases map to TRBD2. Trimming at V came to 2 bases and at J to 5 bases, leaving 8 bases not matched to a gene. The germline gives CDR1 SGHDN, CDR2 FVKESK. This CDR3 has 16 amino acids. CDR3 DNA sequence: TGTGCCAGCAGCCAAATAGCGGGACTAAATCACAATGAGCAGTTCTTC. It encodes CASSQIAGLNHNEQFF.

CDR3 DNA: TGTGCCAGCAGCCCCGGACGCCGAGGCGGACTTTCACCCCTCCACTTT. Its protein product is CASSPGRRGGLSPLHF. The J gene is TRBJ1-6, the V gene TRBV7-8; D ambiguous. CDR3 length equals 16 residues. V lost 5 bases and J 9 bases, leaving 20 bases between the germline ends. The germline V gene has CDR1 SGHVS and CDR2 FQNEAQ.

This rearrangement joins TRBV7-9 to TRBJ2-1; D is ambiguous. This CDR3 region has 13 residues. The germline gives CDR1 SEHNR, CDR2 FQNEAQ (reference sequence). The V and J ends lost 1 base and 8 bases respectively, with 9 bases between them. The CDR3 DNA is TGTGCCAGCAGCTTAGGGGTTCAGGATGAGCAGTTCTTC. Its protein is CASSLGVQDEQFF.

This sequence joins TRBV2 and TRBJ1-4; tentatively, D is TRBD1 (5 bases). This CDR3 has 14 residues. Germline CDR1 SNHLY, CDR2 FYNNEI. The V and J ends lost 3 bases and 8 bases respectively, with 13 bases between them. DNA for the CDR3: TGTGCCAGCAGTGACGGAGGGGTGGGAGAAAAACTGTTTTTT. As protein: CASSDGGVGEKLFF. The complete variable domain, with remaining parts taken from reference TRBV2 and TRBJ1-4, reads EPEVTQTPSHQVTQMGQEVILRCVPISNHLYFYWYRQILGQKVEFLVSFYNNEISEKSEIFDDQFSVERPDGSNFTLKIRSTKLEDSAMYFCASSDGGVGEKLFFGSGTQLSVL.

In DNA form, the CDR3 reads TGTGCCAGCAGCTTAGGGCGTTTTAGCGGGGTCTCACGTGAGCAGTTCTTC. Amino acid sequence: CASSLGRFSGVSREQFF. J is TRBJ2-1 and V is TRBV11-3, with 8 bases identical to TRBD2. J gave up 9 bases and V 1 base, and 14 bases lay outside the gene matches. This CDR3 contains 17 residues. Germline lookup yields CDR1 SGHNT and CDR2 YENEEA.

V and J are TRBV3-1 (or the pseudogene TRBV3-2) and TRBJ2-1, with 8 nucleotides matching TRBD2. Germline trimming cut 6 bases from V and 5 bases from J; bases unmatched to any gene: 9. The germline V gene encodes CDR1 LGHDT and CDR2 YNNKEL (reference sequence). The CDR3 spans 15 residues. CDR3 nucleotides: TGTGCCAGCAGTCTTAGCGGGACGTTTAACAATGAGCAGTTCTTC. Translated: CASSLSGTFNNEQFF.

The chain is built from TRBV2 and TRBJ2-7; D may be TRBD2 (7 bases). This CDR3 has 17 residues. CDR1 SNHLY and CDR2 FYNNEI come from the germline V gene. The germline V and J ends were trimmed by 3 bases and 7 bases, with 25 bases remaining between them. CDR3 protein: CASSDGFRGALAREQYF. The CDR3 region has the DNA TGTGCCAGCAGTGATGGGTTTCGGGGGGCCCTGGCTCGGGAGCAGTACTTC.

This clone was detected once. The rearrangement joins TRBV11-3 to TRBJ2-1; no definite D call. This CDR3 has 12 residues. The germline gives CDR1 SGHNT, CDR2 YENEEA. Trimming pared 5 bases from V and 2 bases from J, leaving 4 bases between. CDR3 coding DNA: TGTGCCAGCAGCACAGCCTACAATGAGCAGTTCTTC. This sequence encodes CASSTAYNEQFF.